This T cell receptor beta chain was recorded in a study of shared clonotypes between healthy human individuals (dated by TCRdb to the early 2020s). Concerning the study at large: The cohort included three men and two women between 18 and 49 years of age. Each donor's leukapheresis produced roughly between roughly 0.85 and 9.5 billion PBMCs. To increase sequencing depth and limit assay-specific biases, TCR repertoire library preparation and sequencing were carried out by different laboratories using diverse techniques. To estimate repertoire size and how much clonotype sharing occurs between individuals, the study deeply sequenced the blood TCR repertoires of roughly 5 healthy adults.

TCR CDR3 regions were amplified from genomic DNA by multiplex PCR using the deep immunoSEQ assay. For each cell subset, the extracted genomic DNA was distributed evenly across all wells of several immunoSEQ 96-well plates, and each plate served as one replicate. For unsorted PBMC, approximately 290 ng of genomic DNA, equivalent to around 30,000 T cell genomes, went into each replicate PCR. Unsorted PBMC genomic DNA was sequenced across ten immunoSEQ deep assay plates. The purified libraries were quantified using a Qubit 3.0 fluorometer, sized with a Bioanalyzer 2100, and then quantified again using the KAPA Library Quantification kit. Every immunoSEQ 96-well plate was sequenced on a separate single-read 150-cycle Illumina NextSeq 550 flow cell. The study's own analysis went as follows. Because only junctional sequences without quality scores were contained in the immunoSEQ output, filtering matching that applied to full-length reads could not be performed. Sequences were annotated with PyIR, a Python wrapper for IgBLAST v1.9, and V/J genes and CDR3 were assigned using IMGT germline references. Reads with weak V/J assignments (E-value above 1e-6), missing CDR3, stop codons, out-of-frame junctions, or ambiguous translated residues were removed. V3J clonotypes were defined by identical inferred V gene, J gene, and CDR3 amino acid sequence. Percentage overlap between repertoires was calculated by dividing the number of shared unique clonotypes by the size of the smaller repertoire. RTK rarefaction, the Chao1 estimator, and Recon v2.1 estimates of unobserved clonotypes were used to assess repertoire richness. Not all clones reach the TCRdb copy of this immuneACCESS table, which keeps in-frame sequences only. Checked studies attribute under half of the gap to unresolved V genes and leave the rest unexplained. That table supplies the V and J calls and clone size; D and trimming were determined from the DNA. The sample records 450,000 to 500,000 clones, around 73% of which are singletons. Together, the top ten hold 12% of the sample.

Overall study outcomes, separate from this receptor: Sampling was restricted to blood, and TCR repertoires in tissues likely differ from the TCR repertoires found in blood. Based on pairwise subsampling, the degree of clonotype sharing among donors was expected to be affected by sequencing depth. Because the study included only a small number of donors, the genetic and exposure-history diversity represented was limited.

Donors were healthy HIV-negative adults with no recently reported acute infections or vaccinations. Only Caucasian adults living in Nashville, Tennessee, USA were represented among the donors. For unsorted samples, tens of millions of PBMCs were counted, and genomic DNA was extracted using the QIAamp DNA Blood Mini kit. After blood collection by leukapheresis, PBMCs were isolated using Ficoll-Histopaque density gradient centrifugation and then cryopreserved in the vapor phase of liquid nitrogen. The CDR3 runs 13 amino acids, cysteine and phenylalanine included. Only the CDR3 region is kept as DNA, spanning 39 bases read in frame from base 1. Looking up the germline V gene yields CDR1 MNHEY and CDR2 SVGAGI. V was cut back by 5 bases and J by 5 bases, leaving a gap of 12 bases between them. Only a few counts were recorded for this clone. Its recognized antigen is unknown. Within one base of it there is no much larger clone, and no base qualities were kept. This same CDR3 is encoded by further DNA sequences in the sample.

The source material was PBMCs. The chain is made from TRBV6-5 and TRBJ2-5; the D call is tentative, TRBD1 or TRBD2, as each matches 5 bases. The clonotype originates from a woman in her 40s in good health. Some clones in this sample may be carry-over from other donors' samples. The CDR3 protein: CASSPPGQETQYF. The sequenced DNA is TGTGCCAGCAGTCCACCGGGGCAGGAGACCCAGTACTTC.